The 10 T cell receptor beta chains reported below all come from one sample, sequenced in a study of OX40 agonist ivuxolimab in advanced cancers. This table comes from immunoSEQ multiplex PCR, and its TCRdb copy is limited to in-frame clones, with some not included. The profile shows approximately 70,000 clones, around 91% of them singletons. Specimen: CD4+ or CD8+ T cells sorted from blood, collected in a trial of the OX40 agonist ivuxolimab. The source is an adult with an advanced solid tumor such as melanoma, head and neck, liver or kidney cancer.

The rearrangement uses TRBV9 and TRBJ1-1, with 7 bases aligning to TRBD1. The ends lost 3 bases at V and 4 bases at J; junction bases unmatched: 9. Germline V gene data show CDR1 as SGDLS and CDR2 as YYNGEE. The CDR3 has 15 amino acids. Here the CDR3 reads CASSAGPGQRTEAFF. DNA for the CDR3: TGTGCCAGCAGCGCGGGCCCGGGACAGCGCACTGAAGCTTTCTTT.

This chain links TRBV5-1 with TRBJ1-6; D is unclear. Per the germline V gene, CDR1 is SGHRS and CDR2 is YFSETQ. There are 15 residues in the CDR3. V was trimmed by 1 base and J by 5 bases, leaving 10 bases between them. The CDR3 DNA is TGCGCCAGCAGCTTGTCCCTGGGTAATAATTCACCCCTCCACTTT. Amino acid sequence: CASSLSLGNNSPLHF. Full variable domain (remainder filled in from reference TRBV5-1 and TRBJ1-6): KAGVTQTPRYLIKTRGQQVTLSCSPISGHRSVSWYQQTPGQGLQFLFEYFSETQRNKGNFPGRFSGRQFSNSRSEMNVSTLELGDSALYLCASSLSLGNNSPLHFGNGTRLTVT.

The chain uses TRBV29-1 and TRBJ1-2; tentative D call: TRBD1 (6 bases). Per the germline V gene, CDR1 is SQVTM and CDR2 is ANQGSEA. Trimming cost V 1 base and J 9 bases, with 15 bases left between them. This CDR3 contains 13 residues. CDR3 loop: CSVEGRGRVRYTF. CDR3 nucleotides: TGCAGCGTTGAAGGTCGGGGGCGGGTTCGCTACACCTTC.

For this clone: This sample also contains other DNA sequences that code for the same CDR3. The J gene is TRBJ2-7, the V gene TRBV15; D is unclear. Trimming removed 0 bases at V and 4 bases at J, with 7 bases between. This CDR3 has 13 amino acids. CDR1 LNHNV and CDR2 YYDKDF come from the germline V gene (reference sequence). CDR3 coding DNA: TGTGCCACCAGCAGAGATCGAGGTTACGAGCAGTACTTC. Its translation is CATSRDRGYEQYF.

This chain links TRBV4-1 with TRBJ1-1; D is unresolved. The CDR3 extends over 14 amino acids. CDR1 and CDR2 from the germline V gene are MGHRA and YSYEKL. Trimming removed 7 bases at V and 0 bases at J, with 12 bases between. The chain's CDR3 is CASTQNWVNTEAFF. The CDR3 DNA reads TGCGCCAGCACCCAGAACTGGGTGAACACTGAAGCTTTCTTT.

The chain employs TRBV25-1 and TRBJ2-7; TRBD2 matches 14 bases. J was trimmed by 2 bases and V by 1 base; bases with no gene match: 7. The germline V gene has CDR1 MGHDK and CDR2 SYGVNS. The CDR3 is 18 residues long. CDR3 region: CASSESGTSGSTPYEQYF. CDR3 sequence (DNA): TGTGCCAGCAGTGAATCGGGGACTAGCGGGAGTACCCCCTACGAGCAGTACTTC.

The rearrangement joins TRBV7-3 to TRBJ2-7, with D perhaps assigned TRBD1 or TRBD2 (5 bases each). V was shortened by 5 bases and J by 6 bases, with 11 bases between the two germline ends. The V gene's germline CDR1 is SGHTA and CDR2 FQGTGA. The length of the CDR3 is 12 residues. CDR3 in amino acids: CASSPPGGEQYF. The CDR3 region has the DNA TGTGCCAGCAGCCCGCCTGGGGGCGAGCAGTACTTC. Filled out from reference TRBV7-3 and TRBJ2-7, the complete variable domain reads GAGVSQTPSNKVTEKGKYVELRCDPISGHTALYWYRQSLGQGPEFLIYFQGTGAADDSGLPNDRFFAVRPEGSVSTLKIQRTERGDSAVYLCASSPPGGEQYFGPGTRLTVT.

The gene calls are TRBV6-5 and TRBJ1-1, with D perhaps matching TRBD1 (6 bases). Trimming cost V 3 bases and J 4 bases, with 12 bases left between them. The CDR3 sequence is 14 residues long. Germline assignment: CDR1 MNHEY and CDR2 SVGAGI. The CDR3 DNA reads TGTGCCAGCAGTTATCAAAGGGGGGGCACTGAAGCTTTCTTT. This codes for CASSYQRGGTEAFF.

The rearrangement joins TRBV27 to TRBJ2-7; D gene unclear. V dropped 5 bases and J dropped 11 bases, with 4 bases sitting between them. CDR3 length equals 8 residues. The germline CDR1 and CDR2 sequences are MNHEY and SMNVEV (reference sequence). CDR3 coding DNA: TGTGCCAGCAGTGTGAAGTACTTC. Protein: CASSVKYF.

The V gene is TRBV28, the J gene TRBJ2-5; either TRBD1 or TRBD2 may fit D (6 bases each). The ends were cut back, 8 bases at V and 1 base at J, with 14 bases in the middle. The CDR3 is made up of 14 amino acids. The germline V gene has CDR1 MDHEN and CDR2 SYDVKM. The CDR3 nucleotides are TGTGCCAGCCGCCATGGGGGGCCCCAAGAGACCCAGTACTTC. Translated: CASRHGGPQETQYF.